These T cell receptor beta chains were read from a single sample in a study of identifying expanded T cells in peripheral blood. Repertoires were generated with immunoSEQ multiplex PCR, while TCRdb's copy carries only in-frame clones and drops some. The profile shows more than 85,000 clones, roughly 90% of them singletons. Sequencing was done on a sample of blood. The receptors originated from a person aged 18 to 75 in good health. Each CDR3 is given without its conserved first and last residue.

v_gene | len | CDR3aa
TRBV30 | 11 | AWSVLQARGAF
TRBV7-9 | 9 | ASSGVAEAF
TRBV7-9 | 15 | ASILWGGPPGDQPQH
TRBV2 | 13 | ASRATSGAGSEQF
TRBV5-8 | 12 | ASSWGGGSYGYT
TRBV11-2 | 13 | ASAEGVGNTGELF
TRBV11-3 | 11 | ASSSLGYNEQF
TRBV10-3 | 10 | AISALGTEAF
TRBV18 | 13 | ASSAGLAARGELF
TRBV5-6 | 11 | ASSLVDRYGYT
TRBV28 | 12 | ASSNRRGTGELF
TRBV2 | 13 | AIQEQGALNEKLF
TRBV6-5 | 12 | ASSYSRGGAEAF
TRBV9 | 10 | ASSGGTYGYT
TRBV11-2 | 14 | ASSVASGAATDTQY
TRBV7-9 | 12 | ASSLRDTSYEQY
TRBV6-1 | 14 | ASSDRQGASNEKLF
TRBV6-5 | 13 | ASSTVRVGEETQY
TRBV7-9 | 12 | ASSLVGGSEKLF
TRBV19 | 13 | ASSLTSGRTDEQY
TRBV5-1 | 18 | ASSLGPAGAGNRDGEKLF
TRBV19 | 16 | ASSLNDGGYRGNSPLH
TRBV18 | 13 | ASSPTTGATGELF
TRBV4-2 | 15 | ASSYLAGGTNTGELF
TRBV28 | 12 | ASSLSSRAGTQY
TRBV28 | 15 | ASSFAGLAGVGETQY
TRBV7-2 | 12 | ASSLPPGASTQY
TRBV28 | 11 | ASSLGRGYGYT
TRBV11-3 | 11 | ASSLTVWNEQF
TRBV7-3 | 13 | ASSLGQPTNYGYT
TRBV7-8 | 13 | ASNISPGQGYEQY
TRBV29-1 | 14 | SVAKAGGTANYGYT
TRBV30 | 12 | AWARAYSGTEAF
TRBV6-1 | 12 | ASSEMWWDYEQY
TRBV6-4 | 12 | ASSPRYGNSPLH
TRBV6-1 | 12 | ASSDPGQSYEQY
TRBV4-3 | 15 | ASSQDIQVNGNQPQH
TRBV7-8 | 12 | ASSLTRGNTEAF
TRBV14 | 13 | ASRTTGALDNEQF
TRBV6-4 | 12 | ASSLRQGNSPLH
TRBV28 | 12 | ASSRSGGAGIQY
TRBV5-1 | 12 | ASSLDGGGGEQF